The rows below give T cell receptor beta chains drawn from one sample of a study of response to subunit inactivated influenza vaccine. TCRdb ran MiXCR on the RT-PCR reads and lists one entry per CDR3 protein. The sample holds 700,000 to 800,000 distinct CDR3 sequences, roughly 18% seen once. Sequencing was performed on PBMCs from blood, taken about 5 days after vaccination. The receptors stem from a man between 50 and 59 years old who received an inactivated influenza vaccine. Each CDR3 is given with its conserved first and last residue. Where a row states a size, it is once, few, many or the class of an expanded clone; other rows omit it.

clone_size: few; j_call: TRBJ2-7; v_call: TRBV20-1; cdr3_aa: CSARESALLYEQYF
clone_size: .; j_call: TRBJ2-5; v_call: TRBV20-1; cdr3_aa: CSANRGRGQETQYF
clone_size: .; j_call: TRBJ2-3; v_call: TRBV20-1; cdr3_aa: CSARVRRLAGGDTQYF
clone_size: many; j_call: TRBJ2-7; v_call: TRBV5-1; cdr3_aa: CASSLSREAEQYF
clone_size: .; j_call: TRBJ2-7; v_call: TRBV3-1; cdr3_aa: CASSQVPHRTYEQYF
clone_size: many; j_call: TRBJ1-2; v_call: TRBV20-1; cdr3_aa: CSARGHGTYTF
clone_size: many; j_call: TRBJ2-1; v_call: TRBV7-3; cdr3_aa: CASSLGYGGGAYNEQFF
clone_size: .; j_call: TRBJ2-5; v_call: TRBV24-1; cdr3_aa: CATRGRSDQETQYF
clone_size: few; j_call: TRBJ1-2; v_call: TRBV10-3; cdr3_aa: CAISESEFHGYTF
clone_size: many; j_call: TRBJ2-2; v_call: TRBV20-1; cdr3_aa: CSARAGTGGNTGELFF
clone_size: .; j_call: TRBJ2-7; v_call: TRBV24-1; cdr3_aa: CATSGTSGSYEQYF
clone_size: once; j_call: TRBJ2-2; v_call: TRBV4-2; cdr3_aa: CASSQEPWNTGELFF
clone_size: .; j_call: TRBJ2-7; v_call: TRBV20-1; cdr3_aa: CSATGTPVLEQYF
clone_size: few; j_call: TRBJ1-6; v_call: TRBV7-2; cdr3_aa: CASSFDGGLRSPLHF
clone_size: few; j_call: TRBJ2-1; v_call: TRBV7-2; cdr3_aa: CASSHSSSGGVNEQFF
clone_size: few; j_call: TRBJ2-2; v_call: TRBV20-1; cdr3_aa: CSARVSGGPTGELFF
clone_size: .; j_call: TRBJ1-2; v_call: TRBV20-1; cdr3_aa: CSAREVANYGYTF
clone_size: few; j_call: TRBJ2-2; v_call: TRBV4-2; cdr3_aa: CASSQEPQRVGTGELFF
clone_size: few; j_call: TRBJ2-1; v_call: TRBV20-1; cdr3_aa: CSVQTSGTYNEQFF